These 13 T cell receptor beta chains originate from one sample sequenced in a study of early stage breast cancer tumors. Assay: immunoSEQ multiplex PCR; the TCRdb copy retains only in-frame clones and omits some. The table shows around 78,000 clones, with 70% to 85% occurring only once. Sequenced: blood. The receptors were sampled from a person between 60 and 70 years old with breast cancer.

The CDR3 spells CASRQQGGNEKLFF. The CDR3 nucleotides read TGTGCCAGCAGGCAACAGGGGGGTAATGAAAAACTGTTTTTT. V usage is TRBV28 and J usage is TRBJ1-4, with TRBD1 matching over 8 bases. V gave up 6 bases and J gave up 4 bases; unmatched junction bases: 4. The CDR3 loop spans 14 amino acids. Per germline, CDR1 MDHEN and CDR2 SYDVKM.

V is TRBV9 and J is TRBJ1-3; unclear D gene. CDR3 length: 14 residues. The V gene's germline CDR1 is SGDLS and CDR2 YYNGEE. V lost 3 bases, J lost 4 bases, and 11 bases lay in between. This chain's CDR3 is CASSEDPHGNTIYF. The CDR3 DNA sequence: TGTGCCAGCAGCGAGGACCCCCACGGAAACACCATATATTTT.

This clone was seen more than once but under ten times. The chain links TRBV25-1 to TRBJ1-2; D is uncertain. There are 11 residues in the CDR3. Per germline, CDR1 MGHDK and CDR2 SYGVNS. The V end lost 3 bases, the J end lost 8 bases, and 7 bases lay between the germline ends. In nucleotides, the CDR3 is TGTGCCAGCAGTGAGGTCGGCGGCTACACCTTC. It yields the protein CASSEVGGYTF.

This rearrangement joins TRBV2 to TRBJ2-2, with 9 bases that match TRBD2. Losses at the gene ends were 2 bases for V and 6 bases for J; bases not matched to a gene: 1. This CDR3 has 14 residues. Germline loops: CDR1 SNHLY, CDR2 FYNNEI. CDR3 sequence reads: CASSEIAGAGELFF. CDR3 in DNA: TGTGCCAGCAGTGAAATAGCGGGGGCCGGGGAGCTGTTTTTT.

This chain uses TRBV21-1 with TRBJ2-2; no check of the table's D call, TRBD2, against the DNA was made. TRBV21-1 is a pseudogene segment. The CDR3 has 16 amino acids. The chain's CDR3 is CASSKEVEAPTGELFF. The CDR3 region has the DNA TGTGCCAGCAGCAAAGAAGTAGAAGCCCCCACCGGGGAGCTGTTTTTT.

The chain has TRBV11-2 and TRBJ2-7; D could derive from TRBD1 or TRBD2 (5 bases each). This CDR3 comprises 14 residues. Germline V gene lookup returns CDR1 SGHAT and CDR2 FQNNGV. V was cut by 1 base and J by 2 bases, with 9 bases left in between. CDR3 DNA sequence: TGTGCCAGCAGCTTAGCGGGACCCCCCTACGAGCAGTACTTC. It codes for CASSLAGPPYEQYF.

The chain combines TRBV7-8 with TRBJ2-5; 9 positions match TRBD2. CDR3 length equals 14 residues. V shed 7 bases and J 1 base; nucleotides not matched to a gene: 4. Germline CDR1 reads SGHVS; CDR2 reads FQNEAQ. The CDR3 DNA sequence: TGTGCCAGCACCCCAGCGGGAGGCCAAGAGACCCAGTACTTC. As protein: CASTPAGGQETQYF.

Only one count was recorded for this clone. This chain joins TRBV5-4 and TRBJ1-4; 7 positions match TRBD1. The CDR3 contains 16 residues. CDR1 and CDR2 from the germline V gene are SGHNT and YYREEE (reference sequence). Trimming cost V 1 base and J 5 bases; bases outside gene matches: 8. In nucleotides, the CDR3 is TGTGCCAGCAGCTTGAAATCAGGGGGTCGGAATGAAAAACTGTTTTTT. Amino acid sequence: CASSLKSGGRNEKLFF.

The CDR3 reads CASSIGGGGTQYF. CDR3 DNA sequence: TGTGCCAGTAGTATAGGAGGCGGAGGTACGCAGTATTTT. This chain joins TRBV19 and TRBJ2-3; D perhaps matches TRBD2 (5 bases). The CDR3 consists of 13 residues. The germline gives CDR1 LNHDA, CDR2 SQIVND (reference sequence). The V gene lost 1 base and the J gene lost 8 bases, with 10 bases spanning the gap.

The chain uses TRBV10-3 and TRBJ2-1; TRBD2 matches at 10 bases. The CDR3 has 20 amino acids. Germline loops: CDR1 ENHRY, CDR2 SYGVKD. J gave up 1 base and V 5 bases, and 17 bases lay outside the gene matches. Here the CDR3 reads CAISSRGAGGPLTSYNEQFF. CDR3 DNA: TGTGCCATCAGTTCTAGAGGAGCGGGAGGGCCTTTGACGTCCTACAATGAGCAGTTCTTC.

The rearrangement links TRBV2 to TRBJ2-2, with a weak D call TRBD2 (7 bases). CDR3 length: 14 amino acids. Looked up from germline, CDR1 is SNHLY and CDR2 is FYNNEI. V was shortened by 7 bases and J by 7 bases, with 16 bases between the two germline ends. CDR3 in amino acids: CASKGGGGVGELFF. CDR3 in DNA: TGTGCCAGCAAAGGGGGAGGGGGAGTCGGGGAGCTGTTTTTT. Based on the CDR3 plus reference TRBV2 and TRBJ2-2, the full variable domain is EPEVTQTPSHQVTQMGQEVILRCVPISNHLYFYWYRQILGQKVEFLVSFYNNEISEKSEIFDDQFSVERPDGSNFTLKIRSTKLEDSAMYFCASKGGGGVGELFFGEGSRLTVL.

The V call is TRBV10-3, the J call TRBJ2-7, with TRBD1 matching 9 bases. This CDR3 has 14 amino acids. The germline V gene encodes CDR1 ENHRY and CDR2 SYGVKD. V trimming: 6 bases; J trimming: 4 bases; junction bases outside the gene matches: 7. The CDR3 DNA reads as TGTGCCATCAGCACCGGGACAGGGACTTACGAGCAGTACTTC. It yields the protein CAISTGTGTYEQYF.

The CDR3 DNA sequence: TGCGCCAGCAGCTTGATAGCGGGAGGTCGGGGCAATGAGCAGTTCTTC. This gives the protein CASSLIAGGRGNEQFF. The chain combines TRBV5-1 with TRBJ2-1; 10 bases are shared with TRBD2. The V segment lost 1 base and the J segment 6 bases; nucleotides outside the gene matches: 7. There are 16 residues in the CDR3. Germline CDR1 is SGHRS and CDR2 is YFSETQ.